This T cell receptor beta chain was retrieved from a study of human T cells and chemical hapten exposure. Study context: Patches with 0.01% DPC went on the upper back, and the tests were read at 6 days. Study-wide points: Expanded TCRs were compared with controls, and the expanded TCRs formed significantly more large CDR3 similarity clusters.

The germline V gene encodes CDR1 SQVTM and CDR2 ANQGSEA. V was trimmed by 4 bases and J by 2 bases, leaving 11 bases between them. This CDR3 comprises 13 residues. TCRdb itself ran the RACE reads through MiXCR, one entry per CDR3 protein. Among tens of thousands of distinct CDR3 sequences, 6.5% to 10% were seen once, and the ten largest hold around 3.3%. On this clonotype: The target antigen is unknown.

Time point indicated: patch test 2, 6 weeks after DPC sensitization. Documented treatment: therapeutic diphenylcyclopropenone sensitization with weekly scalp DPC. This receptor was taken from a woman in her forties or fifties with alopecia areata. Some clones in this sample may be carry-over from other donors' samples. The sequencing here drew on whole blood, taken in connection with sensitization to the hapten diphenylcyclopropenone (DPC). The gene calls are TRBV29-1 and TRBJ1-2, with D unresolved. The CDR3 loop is CSVVEEGNYGYTF. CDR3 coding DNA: TGCAGCGTTGTAGAGGAAGGGAACTATGGCTACACCTTC. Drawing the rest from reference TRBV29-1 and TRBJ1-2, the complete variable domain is SAVISQKPSRDICQRGTSLTIQCQVDSQVTMMFWYRQQPGQSLTLIATANQGSEATYESGFVIDKFPISRPNLTFSTLTVSNMSPEDSSIYLCSVVEEGNYGYTFGSGTRLTVV.